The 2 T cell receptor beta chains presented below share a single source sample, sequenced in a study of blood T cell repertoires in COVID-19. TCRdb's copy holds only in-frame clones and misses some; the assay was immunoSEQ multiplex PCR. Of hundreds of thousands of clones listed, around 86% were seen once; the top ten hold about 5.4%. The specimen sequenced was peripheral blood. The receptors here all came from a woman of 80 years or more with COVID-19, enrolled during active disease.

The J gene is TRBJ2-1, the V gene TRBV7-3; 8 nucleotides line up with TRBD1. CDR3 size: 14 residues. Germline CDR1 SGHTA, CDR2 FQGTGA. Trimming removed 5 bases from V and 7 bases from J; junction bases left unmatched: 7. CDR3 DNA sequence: TGTGCCAGCAGCCCCGACAGGGGAGGAAATGAGCAGTTCTTC. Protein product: CASSPDRGGNEQFF.

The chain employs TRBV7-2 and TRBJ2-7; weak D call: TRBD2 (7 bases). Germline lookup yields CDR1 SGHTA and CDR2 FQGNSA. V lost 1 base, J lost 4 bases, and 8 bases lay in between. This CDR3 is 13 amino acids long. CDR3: CASSLEGGYEQYF. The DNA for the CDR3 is TGTGCCAGCAGCTTAGAGGGGGGGTACGAGCAGTACTTC.